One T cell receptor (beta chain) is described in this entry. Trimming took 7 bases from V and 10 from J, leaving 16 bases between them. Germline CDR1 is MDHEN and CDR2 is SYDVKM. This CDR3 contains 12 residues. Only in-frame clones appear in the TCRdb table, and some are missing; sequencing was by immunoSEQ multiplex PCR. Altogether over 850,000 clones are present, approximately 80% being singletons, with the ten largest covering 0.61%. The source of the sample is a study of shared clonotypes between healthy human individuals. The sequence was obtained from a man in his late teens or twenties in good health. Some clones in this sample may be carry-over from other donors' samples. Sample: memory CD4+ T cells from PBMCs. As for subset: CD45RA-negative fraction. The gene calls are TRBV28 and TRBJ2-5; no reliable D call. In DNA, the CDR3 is TGTGCCAGCACTACCACCGGGTCCTTCCAGTACTTC. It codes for CASTTTGSFQYF.